A single sample gave rise to the 14 T cell receptor beta chains below, sequenced in a study of T cell responses to AZD1222 COVID-19 vaccine. Libraries were prepared by immunoSEQ multiplex PCR; TCRdb keeps only in-frame clonotypes and omits some of them. The data show about 190,000 clones, about 87% seen once. This specimen was peripheral blood, taken on day 0 of MenACWY control vaccination. Receptors originate from an adult in good health.

This sequence joins TRBV24-1 and TRBJ1-4, with D tentatively TRBD1 (5 bases). This CDR3 has 14 amino acids. Germline V gene data show CDR1 as KGHDR and CDR2 as SFDVKD. The V end was cut by 9 bases, the J end by 4 bases, with 14 bases between. CDR3: CATGEGTDNEKLFF. The DNA of the CDR3 is TGTGCCACCGGGGAAGGGACGGATAATGAAAAACTGTTTTTT.

The chain has TRBV20-1 and TRBJ2-3, with D unclear. There are 11 residues in the CDR3. V lost 0 bases, J lost 6 bases, and 4 bases lay in between. Germline V gives CDR1 DFQATT, CDR2 SNEGSKA (reference sequence). CDR3 region: CSAREADTQYF. In DNA form, the CDR3 reads TGCAGTGCTAGAGAGGCGGATACGCAGTATTTT.

The V gene is TRBV5-1, the J gene TRBJ2-7, with D possibly called TRBD1 or TRBD2 (6 bases each). Trimming shortened V by 4 bases and J by 3 bases, and 14 bases separated the two germline ends. The CDR3 contains 14 residues. Germline V CDR1 and CDR2: SGHRS, YFSETQ. The CDR3 protein is CASSTVGGYYEQYF. The CDR3 coding sequence is TGCGCCAGCAGCACCGTGGGGGGCTACTACGAGCAGTACTTC.

This sequence joins TRBV27 and TRBJ1-6; TRBD1 is a possible D gene (5 bases). The V end was cut by 8 bases, the J end by 13 bases, with 24 bases between. The V gene's germline CDR1 is MNHEY and CDR2 SMNVEV (reference sequence). This CDR3 is 15 amino acids long. CDR3 amino acids: CASRPLRDPEEPLHF. The CDR3 nucleotides read TGTGCCAGCCGGCCCTTACGGGACCCCGAGGAGCCCCTCCACTTT.

V is TRBV4-2 and J is TRBJ2-5; D uncertain. The germline V and J ends were trimmed by 3 bases and 2 bases, with 10 bases remaining between them. Looked up from germline, CDR1 is LGHNA and CDR2 is YNFKEQ. CDR3 length: 14 residues. DNA for the CDR3: TGTGCCAGCAGCCAGGCGGCAGTTCAAGAGACCCAGTACTTC. Translated: CASSQAAVQETQYF.

The chain carries TRBV5-6 and TRBJ1-6; D not resolved. The CDR3 is 18 amino acids. Per the germline V gene, CDR1 is SGHDT and CDR2 is YYEEEE. V gave up 9 bases and J gave up 0 bases, with 22 bases separating them. This chain's CDR3 is CAKKVPLQLCSYNSPLHF. The CDR3 DNA is TGTGCCAAAAAAGTTCCCCTGCAGCTGTGCTCCTATAATTCACCCCTCCACTTT.

The genes are TRBV2 and TRBJ2-7; no clear D gene. The V gene's germline CDR1 is SNHLY and CDR2 FYNNEI. V dropped 8 bases and J dropped 1 base, with 9 bases sitting between them. This CDR3 spans 12 amino acids. CDR3 amino acids: CASHNSSYEQYF. The CDR3 DNA sequence: TGTGCCAGCCATAACAGTTCCTACGAGCAGTACTTC.

This chain connects TRBV7-9 to TRBJ1-2, with D perhaps TRBD1 (5 bases). The CDR3 has 15 residues. Germline V gene data show CDR1 as SEHNR and CDR2 as FQNEAQ (reference sequence). V was shortened by 1 base and J by 4 bases, with 13 bases between the two germline ends. CDR3 protein: CASSLGPGRGYGYTF. CDR3 sequence (DNA): TGTGCCAGCAGCTTAGGGCCCGGGAGGGGCTATGGCTACACCTTC.

This chain connects TRBV2 to TRBJ1-1; D not resolved. V lost 10 bases to trimming and J lost 1 base, with 16 bases between them. The CDR3 contains 14 residues. CDR1 SNHLY and CDR2 FYNNEI come from the germline V gene. In DNA, the CDR3 is TGTGCCAACCAAGGCAGACTATCGAACACTGAAGCTTTCTTT. Translating gives CANQGRLSNTEAFF. The full variable domain, its missing parts supplied by reference TRBV2 and TRBJ1-1, is EPEVTQTPSHQVTQMGQEVILRCVPISNHLYFYWYRQILGQKVEFLVSFYNNEISEKSEIFDDQFSVERPDGSNFTLKIRSTKLEDSAMYFCANQGRLSNTEAFFGQGTRLTVV.

The chain couples TRBV4-3 to TRBJ2-1; TRBD2 matches at 7 bases. J lost 2 bases, V lost 4 bases, and 14 bases had no gene match. From germline, CDR1 is LGHNA and CDR2 YSLEER. The length of the CDR3 is 18 residues. Here the CDR3 DNA reads TGCGCCAGCAGCCGCCAAATGGGGTCGGGGGGAACCTACAATGAGCAGTTCTTC. Its translation is CASSRQMGSGGTYNEQFF.

The chain couples TRBV4-1 to TRBJ1-5; D is ambiguous. Germline values: CDR1 MGHRA, CDR2 YSYEKL. This CDR3 comprises 16 residues. V dropped 0 bases and J dropped 1 base, with 10 bases sitting between them. For the CDR3, the DNA is TGCGCCAGCAGCCAAGATCCGGGTTGGAGCAATCAGCCCCAGCATTTT. Protein: CASSQDPGWSNQPQHF.

The chain recombines TRBV28 with TRBJ2-7, with D tentatively TRBD1 (5 bases). V was pared by 6 bases and J by 6 bases, with 15 bases between. Germline-derived CDR1 and CDR2 are MDHEN and SYDVKM. The CDR3 is 13 amino acids. The CDR3 coding sequence is TGTGCCAGCAGAGTGGGGCAGCCCGGCGAGCAGTACTTC. Amino acid sequence: CASRVGQPGEQYF.

The gene calls are TRBV28 and TRBJ1-5, with a tentative D call TRBD1 (6 bases). V was trimmed by 8 bases and J by 7 bases, leaving 15 bases between them. The germline V gene encodes CDR1 MDHEN and CDR2 SYDVKM. This CDR3 has 13 amino acids. The CDR3 here is CASLRQGRQPQHF. CDR3 coding DNA: TGTGCCAGCCTTCGGCAGGGGCGGCAGCCCCAGCATTTT. Looking up the rest from reference TRBV28 and TRBJ1-5 gives the full variable domain: DVKVTQSSRYLVKRTGEKVFLECVQDMDHENMFWYRQDPGLGLRLIYFSYDVKMKEKGDIPEGYSVSREKKERFSLILESASTNQTSMYLCASLRQGRQPQHFGDGTRLSIL.

The V call is TRBV3-1 (or the pseudogene TRBV3-2), the J call TRBJ1-2; unclear D gene. CDR1 and CDR2 (germline): LGHDT, YNNKEL (reference sequence). V shed 1 base and J shed 4 bases, with 7 bases lying between them. This CDR3 has 13 residues. The CDR3, as DNA: TGTGCCAGCAGCCAAGTTGGCCCCTATGGCTACACCTTC. Translated: CASSQVGPYGYTF.